This TCR beta chain came from a study of cytomegalovirus exposure and HLA in healthy donors. Data came from immunoSEQ multiplex PCR; TCRdb stores just in-frame clones and leaves some out. The data show about 130,000 clones, with roughly 90% seen just once and around 3.4% held by the top ten. Of note for this clone: What it binds is not known.

The CDR3 is 15 residues long. Between the trimmed V and J ends, which lost 4 bases and 4 bases, there was a span of 14 bases. CDR1 and CDR2 (germline): MDHEN, SYDVKM. The donors were members of the approximately 130-subject validation cohort (separate from the roughly 700-subject first cohort). General observations from the study: Rarity characterized most TCR sequences, yet some public TCRs appeared in many donors. The study flagged about 150 TCR beta chains as cytomegalovirus-associated. Specificity of three CMV-associated chains for CMV antigens was verified in vitro.

The chain carries TRBV28 and TRBJ1-5; D might be TRBD1 (6 bases). The sequence came from a young man in good health and CMV-seronegative. Sequenced material: PBMCs. This CDR3 reads CASSYPTGLNQPQHF. CDR3 sequence (DNA): TGTGCCAGCAGTTATCCGACAGGATTGAATCAGCCCCAGCATTTT. The entire variable domain, with the rest obtained from reference TRBV28 and TRBJ1-5, is as follows: DVKVTQSSRYLVKRTGEKVFLECVQDMDHENMFWYRQDPGLGLRLIYFSYDVKMKEKGDIPEGYSVSREKKERFSLILESASTNQTSMYLCASSYPTGLNQPQHFGDGTRLSIL.